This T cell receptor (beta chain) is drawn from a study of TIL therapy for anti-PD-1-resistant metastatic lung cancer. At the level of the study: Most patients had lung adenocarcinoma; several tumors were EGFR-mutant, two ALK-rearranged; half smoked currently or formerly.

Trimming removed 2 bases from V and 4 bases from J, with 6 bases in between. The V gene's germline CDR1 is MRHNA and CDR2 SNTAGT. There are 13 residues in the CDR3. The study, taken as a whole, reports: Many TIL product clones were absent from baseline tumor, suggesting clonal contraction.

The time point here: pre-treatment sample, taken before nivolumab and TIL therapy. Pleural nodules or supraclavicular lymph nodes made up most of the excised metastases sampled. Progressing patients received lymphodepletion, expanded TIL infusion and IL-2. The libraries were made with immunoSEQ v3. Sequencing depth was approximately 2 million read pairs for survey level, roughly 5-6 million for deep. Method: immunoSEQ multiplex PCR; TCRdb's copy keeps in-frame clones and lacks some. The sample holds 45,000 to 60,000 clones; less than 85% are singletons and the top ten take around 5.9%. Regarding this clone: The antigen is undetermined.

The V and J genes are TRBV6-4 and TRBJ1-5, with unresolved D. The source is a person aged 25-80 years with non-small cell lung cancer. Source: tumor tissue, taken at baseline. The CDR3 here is CASSDDLNQPQHF. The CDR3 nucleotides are TGTGCCAGCAGTGACGACCTTAATCAGCCCCAGCATTTT.